This record looks at one T cell receptor beta chain sequence and its context. Its cognate antigen is unknown. Assay used: immunoSEQ multiplex PCR; TCRdb lists only in-frame clones, some missing. In the table there are about 2 million clones, roughly 95% of which are singletons. The data were obtained in a study of shared clonotypes between healthy human individuals. Naive CD8 isolation took CD45RO-negative cells positively selected for CCR7 and excluded terminally differentiated effector memory CD45RA+ cells. Study observations and caveats: In general, naive subsets displayed greater estimated richness than memory subsets did. The researchers took only blood, and tissue repertoires probably look different. Relative to their counterparts shared across all four donors, non-shared clonotypes exhibited diminished generation probabilities.

Sequenced material: naive CD8+ T cells sorted from blood. The TCR sequence derives from a man aged 18-30 years in good health.

In DNA, the CDR3 is TGTGCCAGCAGTTATTGGACTAGCGGGTTAAATGAGCAGTTCTTC. This gives the protein CASSYWTSGLNEQFF. The chain couples TRBV6-5 to TRBJ2-1, with TRBD2 identical over 11 bases. This CDR3 contains 15 residues. J was trimmed by 7 bases and V by 3 bases; bases with no gene match: 5. Germline CDR1 MNHEY, CDR2 SVGAGI.